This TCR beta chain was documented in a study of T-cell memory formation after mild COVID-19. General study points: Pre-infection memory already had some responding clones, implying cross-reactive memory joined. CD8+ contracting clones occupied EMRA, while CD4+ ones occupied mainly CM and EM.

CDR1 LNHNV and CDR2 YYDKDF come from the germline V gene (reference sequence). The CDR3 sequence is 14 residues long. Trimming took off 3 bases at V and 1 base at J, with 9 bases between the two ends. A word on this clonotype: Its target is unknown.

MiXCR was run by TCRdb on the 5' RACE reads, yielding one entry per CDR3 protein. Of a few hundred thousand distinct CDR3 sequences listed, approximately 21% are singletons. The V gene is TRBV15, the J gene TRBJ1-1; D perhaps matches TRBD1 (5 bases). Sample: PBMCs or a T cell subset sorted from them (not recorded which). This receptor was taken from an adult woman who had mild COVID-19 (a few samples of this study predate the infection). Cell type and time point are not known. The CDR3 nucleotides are TGTGCCACCAGCAGTGCGACAGAGAACACTGAAGCTTTCTTT. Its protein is CATSSATENTEAFF.